The 23 T cell receptor beta chains below all came from one sample that was sequenced in a study of CD8+ T cells in alopecia areata. Reverse transcription of extracted RNA yielded cDNA, which provided the sequencing template. TCRdb keeps only in-frame clones here, not all; method: immunoSEQ multiplex PCR. This table holds about 270,000 clones with no singletons; the top ten claim more than 1%. Cells from pooled cutaneous lymph nodes were sorted by CD4, CD8alpha, NKG2D, NKG2ACE and other markers. Sequenced input: CD4+ T cells sorted from a lymph node. The source is a C3H/HeJ mouse with alopecia areata. For this strain, the MHC haplotype corresponds to H2-k.

As regards this clone: The listed genes are named as in mouse. Read sequence stops 4 residues before the CDR3 end, and the germline J gene provides the missing end. The V and J genes are TRBV31 and TRBJ2-7, with TRBD2 identical over 9 bases. The CDR3 runs 12 residues. Germline V gene data show CDR1 as GKSSPN and CDR2 as SITVG. CDR3 amino acids: CAWSPGGDEQYF. The sequenced part of the CDR3 DNA is TGTGCCTGGAGTCCTGGGGGGGAT.

This clone was counted only a few times. Mouse gene names and germline throughout. The sequence runs out 4 residues before the end of the CDR3; the remainder is reconstructed from the germline J gene. This chain connects TRBV13-1 to TRBJ2-7; 10 bases match TRBD2. Germline values: CDR1 NSHNY, CDR2 SYGAGN. This CDR3 comprises 14 residues. Unmatched junction bases numbered 5, after V lost 5 bases and J lost 3 bases. Partial CDR3 DNA: TGTGCCAGCAGGTCTTACTGGGGGGGCTAT. This sequence encodes CASRSYWGGY. The complete CDR3 sequence is CASRSYWGGYEQYF.

This clone has just a few counts. Germline and genes: mouse. The read ends 3 residues early relative to the CDR3; the germline J gene fills the gap. This chain uses TRBV13-3 with TRBJ1-6; D gene uncertain. TRBJ1-6 is an ORF for which the function is uncertain. Trimming stripped 6 bases from V and 5 bases from J, with 6 bases between. The CDR3 is 12 amino acids. Germline CDR1 reads NNHDY; CDR2 reads SYVADS. CDR3 loop: CASKTNNSPLYF. The sequenced part of the CDR3 DNA is TGTGCCAGCAAAACAAATAATTCGCCC.

Of note for this clone: Gene names and germline refer to mouse. The read finishes 4 residues shy of the CDR3 end, and the germline J gene is used to complete it. Other DNA sequences in this specimen translate into the identical CDR3. The chain links TRBV1 to TRBJ2-2; 9 nucleotides align to TRBD2. The CDR3 totals 15 residues. The ends lost 3 bases at V and 3 bases at J; junction bases unmatched: 2. Germline-derived CDR1 and CDR2 are NSQYPW and LRSPGD (reference sequence). Incomplete CDR3 DNA: TGCACCTGCAGTGCTGGGGGGGCGGACACCGGG. It specifies CTCSAGGADTG. The entire CDR3 sequence reads CTCSAGGADTGQLYF.

As for this clone: Germline and genes here are mouse. The CDR3 is cut off 4 residues early in the read; its end comes from the germline J gene. The rearrangement uses TRBV5 and TRBJ2-5; 12 nucleotides agree with TRBD2. The CDR3 loop spans 15 amino acids. Germline V gene lookup returns CDR1 LGHNA and CDR2 YNLKQL (reference sequence). The CDR3 sequence is CASSHPGLGGDTQYF. The CDR3 bases that were read are TGTGCCAGCAGCCACCCGGGACTGGGGGGAGAC.

This clone occurred a few times. Mouse names are used for the genes. The read stops 4 residues short of the end of the CDR3; the missing end is completed from the germline J gene. The chain carries TRBV19 and TRBJ1-1, with D possibly matching TRBD1 (5 bases). Germline CDR1 and CDR2: FNHDT and SITEND (reference sequence). V was cut by 4 bases and J by 4 bases, with 11 bases left in between. CDR3 length: 13 amino acids. The CDR3: CASSPREGTEVFF. The CDR3 bases that were read are TGTGCCAGCAGTCCCAGGGAGGGCACA.

To note about this clone: Any gene name here is a mouse gene name. The CDR3 is cut off 3 residues early in the read; its end comes from the germline J gene. J is TRBJ1-6 and V is TRBV1, with 7 bases fitting TRBD1. TRBJ1-6 is treated as an ORF (open reading frame) with a function not yet certain. Germline V gene sequence: CDR1 NSQYPW, CDR2 LRSPGD (reference sequence). The CDR3 sequence is 16 residues long. V was pared by 0 bases and J by 2 bases, with 1 base of the junction left unmatched. The covered CDR3 bases are TGCACCTGCAGTGCAGATGGGACAGCCTATAATTCGCCC. Translation gives CTCSADGTAYNSP. The complete CDR3 reads CTCSADGTAYNSPLYF.

In regard to this clone: These gene names are mouse names. The read gets to within 4 residues of the CDR3 end, and the germline J gene fills in the rest. Other DNA variants within this sample encode the same CDR3. The chain carries TRBV31 and TRBJ2-3, with TRBD1 as a possible D gene (6 bases). The V end was cut by 0 bases, the J end by 0 bases, with 10 bases between. The germline CDR1 and CDR2 sequences are GKSSPN and SITVG. There are 15 residues in the CDR3. Partial CDR3 DNA: TGTGCCTGGAGTCTAGGGACATCTAGTGCAGAA. Protein product: CAWSLGTSSAE. The entire CDR3 sequence reads CAWSLGTSSAETLYF.

A note on this clone: The listed genes are named as in mouse. The read terminates 4 residues ahead of where the CDR3 ends, so the germline J gene completes it. The chain has TRBV12-1 and TRBJ2-1; 7 nucleotides line up with TRBD2. Germline CDR1 is SGHSN and CDR2 is HYEKVE. V lost 0 bases and J lost 0; bases outside the gene matches: 10. The CDR3 is 18 residues long. The sequenced CDR3 bases are TGTGCCAGCTCTCTCGAAGTTTGGCTGGGGGATAACTATGCT. Translated: CASSLEVWLGDNYA. The complete CDR3 protein is CASSLEVWLGDNYAEQFF.

This clone was observed a few times. Mouse names are used for the genes. The read comes to an end 4 residues before the CDR3 does, leaving the germline J gene to fill in the end. The rearrangement joins TRBV19 to TRBJ2-5, with a possible D match to TRBD2 (6 bases). Germline V lookup: CDR1 FNHDT, CDR2 SITEND (reference sequence). The V end lost 3 bases, the J end lost 2 bases, and 13 bases lay between the germline ends. CDR3 length equals 15 residues. CDR3 DNA (partial): TGTGCCAGCAGTACAAGACTGGCTCTCCAAGAC. It encodes CASSTRLALQD. In full, the CDR3 reads CASSTRLALQDTQYF.

This clone was observed a handful of times. All gene names here are mouse names. The read falls 4 residues short of the CDR3 end, and the missing part is taken from the germline J gene. The rearrangement joins TRBV17 to TRBJ2-1; 7 nucleotides agree with TRBD2. Germline assignment: CDR1 MNHDT and CDR2 YYDKIL. The V segment lost 5 bases and the J segment 0 bases; nucleotides outside the gene matches: 1. The CDR3 loop spans 14 amino acids. The CDR3 is CASSGLVNYAEQFF. Partial CDR3 DNA: TGTGCTAGCAGTGGACTGGTTAACTATGCT.

For this clone: Mouse gene names apply. Read sequence stops 4 residues before the CDR3 end, and the germline J gene provides the missing end. V is TRBV19 and J is TRBJ2-7, with a possible D match to TRBD1 (6 bases). The CDR3 has 12 residues. Germline V lookup: CDR1 FNHDT, CDR2 SITEND (reference sequence). CDR3 DNA (partial): TGTGCCAGCAACCGCGGGACATAT. Protein product: CASNRGTY. The whole CDR3 sequence is CASNRGTYEQYF.

In the case of this clone: A much more abundant neighbour one base away suggests this may be a read error. The gene names given are mouse names. Read coverage stops 4 residues before the CDR3 terminus; the germline J gene supplies the remainder. The rearrangement uses TRBV19 and TRBJ1-2, with D maybe TRBD1 (6 bases). V was pared by 4 bases and J by 0 bases, with 10 bases between. Germline loops: CDR1 FNHDT, CDR2 SITEND (reference sequence). The CDR3 extends over 14 amino acids. The CDR3: CASSAGVANSDYTF. CDR3 DNA, as far as it was read: TGTGCCAGCAGTGCAGGGGTTGCAAACTCC.

This clone occurred a few times. Gene names and germline refer to mouse. The missing CDR3 end, 4 residues past where the read stops, is filled in from the germline J gene. V usage is TRBV13-3 and J usage is TRBJ1-2, with 7 bases fitting TRBD1. The CDR3 has 15 amino acids. The V and J ends lost 1 base and 0 bases, in that order; junction bases with no gene match: 3. Germline V CDR1 and CDR2: NNHDY, SYVADS. CDR3 sequence reads: CASSDTGQTNSDYTF. CDR3 bases read: TGTGCCAGCAGTGATACGGGACAGACAAACTCC.

Concerning this clone itself: Mouse germline and gene names are used. Read data end 4 residues before the CDR3 end; the end is taken from the germline J gene. J is TRBJ1-1 and V is TRBV31, with D perhaps TRBD1 (6 bases). The CDR3 is made up of 12 amino acids. Germline CDR1 reads GKSSPN; CDR2 reads SITVG. V was trimmed by 4 bases and J by 4 bases, leaving 10 bases between them. The covered CDR3 bases are TGTGCCTGGACAGGGGTGGGCACA. Translating gives CAWTGVGT. The full CDR3 protein is CAWTGVGTEVFF.

Of note for this clone: Gene names are the mouse ones. Sequencing ends 4 residues short of the CDR3 end; the germline J gene provides the rest. Distinct nucleotide sequences in the sample also encode this CDR3. The V gene is TRBV13-2, the J gene TRBJ2-7; D is perhaps TRBD1 (5 bases). Germline V lookup: CDR1 NNHNN, CDR2 SYGAGS (reference sequence). Trimming left V 5 bases short and J 0 bases short, with 9 bases between. The CDR3 contains 13 residues. The CDR3 is CASGGQSSYEQYF. The sequenced CDR3 bases are TGTGCCAGCGGCGGACAAAGCTCCTAT.

This clone was seen more than once but under ten times. A much larger clone is a single base away; this may be a read error. The germline and genes are mouse ones. The read terminates 4 residues before the CDR3 end, so the remaining end is supplied by the germline J gene. Different DNA sequences within this sample yield the same CDR3. This chain connects TRBV31 to TRBJ2-1, with D unresolved. This CDR3 comprises 11 residues. With 0 bases removed from V and 4 bases from J, the gap between germline ends came to 1 base. Germline-derived CDR1 and CDR2 are GKSSPN and SITVG. CDR3: CAWSLYAEQFF. CDR3 DNA (partial): TGTGCCTGGAGTCTTTATGCT.

This clone was seen a few times. Mouse gene names apply. With the read ending 4 residues before the CDR3 end, the germline J gene is used to fill in that end. This rearrangement joins TRBV19 to TRBJ2-4; TRBD1 aligns across 10 bases. This CDR3 has 14 amino acids. Looked up from germline, CDR1 is FNHDT and CDR2 is SITEND (reference sequence). CDR3 loop: CASSDRGRGNTLYF. CDR3 DNA, as far as it was read: TGTGCCAGCAGCGACAGGGGGCGCGGCAAC.

For this clone: Here the gene names and germline are mouse. The read is 4 residues too short to cover the CDR3 end, so that end is filled in from the germline J gene. This chain uses TRBV19 with TRBJ2-1, with D possibly being TRBD1 (6 bases). This CDR3 spans 14 amino acids. Germline values: CDR1 FNHDT, CDR2 SITEND (reference sequence). V shed 6 bases and J shed 4 bases, with 14 bases lying between them. CDR3 DNA (partial): TGTGCCAGCACCCCCCGGGACAAATATGCT. Protein sequence: CASTPRDKYA. The full-length CDR3 reads as CASTPRDKYAEQFF.

There are a few counts of this clone. The gene symbols are mouse symbols. The sequenced fragment ends 4 residues before the CDR3 boundary, so the rest is inferred from the germline J gene. V gene TRBV31 combines with J gene TRBJ2-5; 10 positions match TRBD2. The germline gives CDR1 GKSSPN, CDR2 SITVG. The CDR3 has 15 amino acids. CDR3 DNA, as far as it was read: TGTGCCTGGAGTCTCTGGGGGGGCGGTGGGGAC. As protein: CAWSLWGGGGD. The complete CDR3 reads CAWSLWGGGGDTQYF.

This clone was counted ten times or more. All gene names here are mouse names. The CDR3 end is not reached by the read, which stops 4 residues before it; the germline J gene fills it in. The chain is built from TRBV17 and TRBJ2-2; D possibly corresponds to TRBD1 (6 bases). With 4 bases removed from V and 6 bases from J, the gap between germline ends came to 9 bases. In germline, CDR1 is MNHDT, CDR2 YYDKIL. The CDR3 has 13 residues. The CDR3 bases that were read are TGTGCTAGCAGTATCACAGGGCCCGGG. This encodes CASSITGPG. The full CDR3 is CASSITGPGQLYF.

Regarding this clone: Mouse germline and gene names are used. The covered CDR3 bases are TGTGCCAGCCGGGGGACTAGTGCAGAA. It specifies CASRGTSAE. The full CDR3 sequence reads CASRGTSAETLYF. The chain employs TRBV13-2 and TRBJ2-3; D is perhaps TRBD2 (6 bases). The read ends 4 residues shy of where the CDR3 ends; the end is completed using the germline J gene. CDR1 is NNHNN and CDR2 is SYGAGS in the germline V gene (reference sequence). The CDR3 consists of 13 residues. Trimming cost V 7 bases and J 0 bases, with 9 bases left between them.

This clone occurred many times. Gene names are mouse gene names. The sequence runs out 4 residues before the end of the CDR3; the remainder is reconstructed from the germline J gene. The same CDR3 also results from other DNA sequences found in this sample. The chain has TRBV1 and TRBJ2-2; 9 bases are shared with TRBD1. V lost 3 bases to trimming and J lost 2 bases; unmatched junction nucleotides: 4. The CDR3 spans 16 residues. From germline, CDR1 is NSQYPW and CDR2 LRSPGD (reference sequence). The DNA read from the CDR3 is TGCACCTGCAGTGCCGGGACAGGGAGGAACACCGGG. Translating gives CTCSAGTGRNTG. The CDR3, in full, reads CTCSAGTGRNTGQLYF. Full variable domain (remainder filled in from reference TRBV1 and TRBJ2-2): VTLLEQNPRWRLVPRGQAVNLRCILKNSQYPWMSWYQQDLQKQLQWLFTLRSPGDKEVKSLPGADYLATRVTDTELRLQVANMSQGRTLYCTCSAGTGRNTGQLYFGEGSKLTVL.